These 10 T cell receptor beta chains came from one sample sequenced in a study of T cells after yellow fever vaccination. TCRdb processed the 5' RACE reads anew with MiXCR; each CDR3 protein has one entry. Altogether approximately 510,000 distinct CDR3 sequences are present, 21% being singletons, with the ten largest covering approximately 16%. The source material was PBMCs, sampled approximately 22 days after the first yellow fever vaccination. All receptors come from a man aged 18 to 30 who received the YFV17D yellow fever vaccine.

The chain is built from TRBV4-2 and TRBJ2-7, with D possibly matching TRBD1 (6 bases). This CDR3 contains 15 residues. Trimming removed 0 bases at V and 5 bases at J, with 14 bases between. From germline, CDR1 is LGHNA and CDR2 YNFKEQ. The CDR3 reads CASSQDGAGADEQYF. DNA for the CDR3: TGTGCCAGCAGCCAAGATGGGGCAGGGGCGGACGAGCAGTACTTC.

A few counts support this clonotype. V and J are TRBV9 and TRBJ2-5; 7 bases map to TRBD2. Germline CDR1 reads SGDLS; CDR2 reads YYNGEE. Trimming took 3 bases from V and 5 from J; bases not matched to a gene: 10. CDR3 length: 15 residues. The CDR3 loop reads CASSAPGRTRETQYF. In nucleotides, the CDR3 is TGTGCCAGCAGCGCCCCGGGACGGACTAGGGAGACCCAGTACTTC.

A single count supports this clonotype. Germline is not matched at one junction end, which may reflect a read error. The V gene is TRBV5-1, the J gene TRBJ2-7; perhaps TRBD1 as D (6 bases). CDR1 and CDR2 (germline): SGHRS, YFSETQ. The CDR3 totals 14 residues. CDR3 in amino acids: CASSLAQGIYDQYF. DNA of the CDR3: TGCGCCAGCAGCTTGGCGCAGGGGATCTACGACCAGTACTTC.

The chain joins TRBV5-1 to TRBJ2-5; D gene unclear. This CDR3 contains 15 residues. V was pared by 0 bases and J by 2 bases, with 11 bases between. The germline V gene encodes CDR1 SGHRS and CDR2 YFSETQ. CDR3 residues: CASSLGVPWQETQYF. The CDR3 DNA reads as TGCGCCAGCAGCTTGGGTGTACCATGGCAAGAGACCCAGTACTTC. The variable domain in full, with the rest retrieved from reference TRBV5-1 and TRBJ2-5, is KAGVTQTPRYLIKTRGQQVTLSCSPISGHRSVSWYQQTPGQGLQFLFEYFSETQRNKGNFPGRFSGRQFSNSRSEMNVSTLELGDSALYLCASSLGVPWQETQYFGPGTRLLVL.

Written as DNA, the CDR3 is TGTGCCAGCAGTCATCGGGGGGGCCGGGGGACCCAGTACTTC. It specifies CASSHRGGRGTQYF. The chain employs TRBV6-2 or TRBV6-3 and TRBJ2-5; 8 bases fit TRBD2. V shed 5 bases and J 7 bases; nucleotides not matched to a gene: 9. The CDR3 loop spans 14 amino acids. Germline values: CDR1 MNHEY, CDR2 SVGEGT.

The chain couples TRBV15 to TRBJ2-1; 10 bases agree with TRBD2. This CDR3 spans 15 amino acids. CDR1 is LNHNV and CDR2 is YYDKDF in the germline V gene (reference sequence). V shed 1 base and J 7 bases; nucleotides not matched to a gene: 4. The CDR3 loop is CATSRGGLAVNEQFF. CDR3 sequence (DNA): TGTGCCACCAGCAGAGGAGGACTAGCGGTTAATGAGCAGTTCTTC.

The DNA for the CDR3 is TGTGCCAGCAGCTTACCGGCAGGGGGCCTCTTTAACTATGGCTACACCTTC. This gives the protein CASSLPAGGLFNYGYTF. The rearrangement joins TRBV7-8 to TRBJ1-2; 8 bases agree with TRBD1. Trimming took 2 bases from V and 1 from J; bases not matched to a gene: 9. CDR1 is SGHVS, CDR2 FQNEAQ, per germline. The CDR3 runs 17 residues.

The chain joins TRBV7-2 to TRBJ2-7; tentative D call: TRBD2 (6 bases). Germline assignment: CDR1 SGHTA and CDR2 FQGNSA. The germline V and J ends were trimmed by 7 bases and 4 bases, with 17 bases remaining between them. This CDR3 is 14 amino acids long. CDR3 DNA: TGTGCCAGCACCTACACGGAGGGGCCTTACGAGCAGTACTTC. Its protein product is CASTYTEGPYEQYF.

This clonotype occurred a few times. This rearrangement joins TRBV15 to TRBJ1-5, with D unclear. Germline CDR1 is LNHNV and CDR2 is YYDKDF (reference sequence). The V and J ends lost 0 bases and 0 bases respectively, with 12 bases between them. The CDR3 covers 17 residues. This chain's CDR3 is CATSRDREDYSNQPQHF. DNA of the CDR3: TGTGCCACCAGCAGAGATCGAGAAGACTATAGCAATCAGCCCCAGCATTTT. The whole variable domain, filled in from reference TRBV15 and TRBJ1-5, reads DAMVIQNPRYQVTQFGKPVTLSCSQTLNHNVMYWYQQKSSQAPKLLFHYYDKDFNNEADTPDNFQSRRPNTSFCFLDIRSPGLGDTAMYLCATSRDREDYSNQPQHFGDGTRLSIL.

The J gene is TRBJ2-7, the V gene TRBV4-1, with D perhaps given as TRBD1 or TRBD2 (5 bases each). The CDR3 sequence is 17 residues long. The V gene's germline CDR1 is MGHRA and CDR2 YSYEKL. V was shortened by 0 bases and J by 6 bases, with 21 bases between the two germline ends. The CDR3 bases are TGCGCCAGCAGCCAAGAGTTCGTGAGTGGGGGTCTCGGCGAGCAGTACTTC. This gives the protein CASSQEFVSGGLGEQYF.